This T cell receptor beta chain is from a study of cytomegalovirus exposure and HLA in healthy donors. The V end was cut by 5 bases, the J end by 3 bases, with 14 bases between. Germline CDR1 SGHTA, CDR2 FQGNSA. The CDR3 is made up of 14 amino acids. The PCR used 60 Vbeta and 13 Jbeta primers. Profiled with immunoSEQ multiplex PCR; TCRdb holds only in-frame clones, not every one. Found here are approximately 200,000 clones, 70% to 80% of them singletons; the top ten hold 1.5%. The receptor was isolated from a girl aged 10 to 17 in good health and CMV-seropositive. This sequence joins TRBV7-2 and TRBJ2-7; D is ambiguous. What was sequenced was PBMCs. This CDR3 is CASSPYSPGYEQYF. CDR3 sequence (DNA): TGTGCCAGCAGCCCTTATAGCCCTGGCTACGAGCAGTACTTC.